The entry below gives a single T cell receptor (beta chain) sequence along with its context. The target antigen is unknown. A multiplex PCR was run with 60 Vbeta primers and 13 Jbeta primers. In the source study's methods: Roughly 11 million shared chains were among some 80 million unique TCR beta chains counted in a later analysis. The method was immunoSEQ multiplex PCR; TCRdb's version includes in-frame clones alone and lacks a portion of them. V and J calls and clone size are copied from that table; D and trimming were computed from the DNA. The sample shows some 150,000 clones, 79% of them seen only once. Sampled while nominally healthy, donors likely had unrecorded immune exposures. These data are taken from a study of cytomegalovirus exposure and HLA in healthy donors. V trimming: 6 bases; J trimming: 2 bases; junction bases outside the gene matches: 11. The CDR3 spans 16 residues. CDR1 is MDHEN, CDR2 SYDVKM, per germline.

Study-level results: For cytomegalovirus status, the classifier reportedly gave diagnoses with high specificity and sensitivity.

This chain uses TRBV28 with TRBJ2-7; TRBD2 matches 9 bases. The sample consisted of PBMCs. The TCR comes from a man aged 50 to 59 in good health and CMV-seropositive. CDR3 loop: CASRPPGLAPTYEQYF. DNA for the CDR3: TGTGCCAGCAGACCACCAGGACTAGCGCCGACCTACGAGCAGTACTTC.